This entry features one T cell receptor beta chain sequence. Its antigen is not identified. This record belongs to a study of cytomegalovirus exposure and HLA in healthy donors. Study-wide background: Falling in the Caucasian-associated ancestry cluster were about four fifths of under 500 genotyped donors.

With V trimmed by 0 bases and J by 5 bases, 8 bases remained unmatched. This CDR3 contains 16 residues. Germline CDR1 is SGDLS and CDR2 is YYNGEE. With 60 Vbeta and 13 Jbeta primers, the PCR was carried out. Data came from immunoSEQ multiplex PCR; TCRdb stores just in-frame clones and leaves some out. The profile shows fewer than 200,000 clones, roughly 70% of them singletons. General observations from the study: Common viral pathogens seemed to be connected with several of the most significant clusters, according to a later analysis. The later analysis indicated that the majority of CMV-associated TCR beta chains appeared HLA-restricted. The authors judged a highly shared variant cluster likely a sequencing artifact.

Material for sequencing was PBMCs. The receptor was isolated from a man aged 40-49 years in good health and CMV-seropositive. V is TRBV9 and J is TRBJ2-5, with 9 bases lining up with TRBD1. CDR3 residues: CASSVAGGQGGETQYF. As DNA, the CDR3 is TGTGCCAGCAGCGTAGCAGGGGGACAGGGTGGGGAGACCCAGTACTTC.